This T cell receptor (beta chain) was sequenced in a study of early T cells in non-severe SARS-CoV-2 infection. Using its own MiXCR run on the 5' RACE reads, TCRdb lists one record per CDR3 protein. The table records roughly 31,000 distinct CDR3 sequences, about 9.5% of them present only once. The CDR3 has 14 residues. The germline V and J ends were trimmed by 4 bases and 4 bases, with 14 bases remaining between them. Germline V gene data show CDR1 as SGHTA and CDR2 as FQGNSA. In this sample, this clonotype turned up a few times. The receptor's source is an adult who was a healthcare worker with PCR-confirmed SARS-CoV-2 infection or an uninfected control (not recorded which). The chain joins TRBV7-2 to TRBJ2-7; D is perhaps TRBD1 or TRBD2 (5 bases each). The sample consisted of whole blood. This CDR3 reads CASSSRDGLYEQYF. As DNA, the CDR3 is TGTGCCAGCAGCTCCCGGGACGGGCTTTACGAGCAGTACTTC. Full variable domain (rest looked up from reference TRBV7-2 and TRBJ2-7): GAGVSQSPSNKVTEKGKDVELRCDPISGHTALYWYRQSLGQGLEFLIYFQGNSAPDKSGLPSDRFSAERTGGSVSTLTIQRTQQEDSAVYLCASSSRDGLYEQYFGPGTRLTVT.